One sample yielded the 24 T cell receptor beta chains listed below, sequenced in a study of cytomegalovirus exposure and HLA in healthy donors. The PCR had 60 Vbeta and 13 Jbeta primers. TCRdb keeps only in-frame clones here, not all; method: immunoSEQ multiplex PCR. The data show about 94,000 clones, less than 8% seen once. Sequenced sample: PBMCs. The receptors were sampled from a man between 50 and 59 years old in good health and CMV-seronegative.

The chain recombines TRBV19 with TRBJ2-1; the D gene is possibly TRBD2 (5 bases). V dropped 4 bases and J dropped 0 bases, with 16 bases sitting between them. The germline V gene encodes CDR1 LNHDA and CDR2 SQIVND (reference sequence). The CDR3 sequence is 17 residues long. The CDR3 reads CASSTTTRGTSYNEQFF. In nucleotides, the CDR3 is TGTGCCAGTAGTACTACCACCCGGGGAACCTCCTACAATGAGCAGTTCTTC.

This clone appeared a few times. The chain links TRBV4-1 to TRBJ1-2; weak D call: TRBD1 (6 bases). The germline V gene encodes CDR1 MGHRA and CDR2 YSYEKL. The CDR3 has 13 amino acids. Deletions cut 8 bases from V and 1 base from J, with 11 bases between. In nucleotides, the CDR3 is TGCGCCAGCCAGGGGTCAGTTAACTATGGCTACACCTTC. It translates to CASQGSVNYGYTF.

This clone was seen more than once but under ten times. The V call is TRBV9, the J call TRBJ2-5; the match to TRBD2 covers 7 bases. This CDR3 contains 16 residues. Trimming took 0 bases from V and 1 from J; bases not matched to a gene: 6. Germline V gene sequence: CDR1 SGDLS, CDR2 YYNGEE. CDR3 amino acids: CASSVGLAGVQETQYF. CDR3 bases: TGTGCCAGCAGCGTAGGACTAGCCGGAGTCCAAGAGACCCAGTACTTC.

In its sample, this clone was seen a few times. The chain employs TRBV7-2 and TRBJ1-5; TRBD1 aligns across 8 bases. The CDR3 spans 15 residues. In germline, CDR1 is SGHTA, CDR2 FQGNSA. Trimming took 5 bases from V and 0 from J; bases not matched to a gene: 3. The CDR3 sequence is CASSPDRGSNQPQHF. The CDR3 nucleotides are TGTGCCAGCAGCCCTGACAGGGGTAGCAATCAGCCCCAGCATTTT. The entire variable domain, with the rest obtained from reference TRBV7-2 and TRBJ1-5, is as follows: GAGVSQSPSNKVTEKGKDVELRCDPISGHTALYWYRQSLGQGLEFLIYFQGNSAPDKSGLPSDRFSAERTGGSVSTLTIQRTQQEDSAVYLCASSPDRGSNQPQHFGDGTRLSIL.

This clone has just a few counts. The genes are TRBV10-3 and TRBJ1-1; D ambiguous. Per the germline V gene, CDR1 is ENHRY and CDR2 is SYGVKD. The CDR3 is made up of 14 amino acids. V lost 4 bases to trimming and J lost 4 bases, with 13 bases between them. The CDR3 coding sequence is TGTGCCATCAGTGGAGGGTTAAGGAGCACTGAAGCTTTCTTT. Encoded protein: CAISGGLRSTEAFF.

This clone was seen more than once but under ten times. This sequence joins TRBV18 and TRBJ1-5; tentative D call: TRBD1 (5 bases). CDR3 length equals 15 residues. Between the trimmed V and J ends, which lost 2 bases and 0 bases, there was a span of 8 bases. CDR1 is KGHSH, CDR2 LQKENI, per germline. For the CDR3, the DNA is TGTGCCAGCTCACCAATAGACAGTAGCAATCAGCCCCAGCATTTT. Translating gives CASSPIDSSNQPQHF.

A few counts support this clone. The gene calls are TRBV5-1 and TRBJ2-1; the D is unclear. The V gene lost 0 bases and the J gene lost 3 bases, with 13 bases spanning the gap. CDR1 is SGHRS and CDR2 is YFSETQ in the germline V gene. The CDR3 extends over 16 amino acids. The CDR3 spells CASSLDTSLVYNEQFF. Here the CDR3 DNA reads TGCGCCAGCAGCTTGGACACCTCCCTAGTCTACAATGAGCAGTTCTTC.

The chain links TRBV7-8 to TRBJ2-1; D is possibly TRBD2 (6 bases). V was pared by 7 bases and J by 7 bases, with 14 bases between. CDR1 and CDR2 (germline): SGHVS, FQNEAQ. The CDR3 covers 13 residues. The CDR3 is CASTYGGWNEQFF. Here the CDR3 DNA reads TGTGCCAGCACCTACGGAGGGTGGAATGAGCAGTTCTTC.

This clone has a handful of counts. CDR3 sequence: CASRTGGGVTGELFF. CDR3 DNA sequence: TGTGCCAGCAGGACGGGCGGGGGGGTCACCGGGGAGCTGTTTTTT. This chain uses TRBV9 with TRBJ2-2; TRBD2 aligns across 9 bases. There are 15 residues in the CDR3. V shed 5 bases and J 4 bases; nucleotides not matched to a gene: 6. Germline V lookup: CDR1 SGDLS, CDR2 YYNGEE.

V gene TRBV28 combines with J gene TRBJ2-1, with 11 bases lining up with TRBD1. This CDR3 contains 15 residues. V was pared by 5 bases and J by 6 bases, with 6 bases of the junction left unmatched. In germline, CDR1 is MDHEN, CDR2 SYDVKM. The CDR3 nucleotides read TGTGCCAGCAGTCCCTCCGGGACAGGGGGCAATGAGCAGTTCTTC. Its translation: CASSPSGTGGNEQFF.

This clone has a single count. This chain's CDR3 is CASRRLAGSDTQYF. CDR3 coding DNA: TGCGCCAGCAGACGACTAGCGGGATCCGATACGCAGTATTTT. V is TRBV5-1 and J is TRBJ2-3, with 11 positions matching TRBD2. Trimming took 5 bases from V and 6 from J; bases not matched to a gene: 5. Germline values: CDR1 SGHRS, CDR2 YFSETQ. The CDR3 spans 14 residues.

This clone was detected only a few times. The rearrangement links TRBV5-4 to TRBJ1-1; D unclear. V shed 2 bases and J shed 5 bases, with 13 bases lying between them. Looked up from germline, CDR1 is SGHNT and CDR2 is YYREEE (reference sequence). The CDR3 has 14 amino acids. The chain's CDR3 is CASSFGGSVTEAFF. The CDR3 DNA sequence: TGTGCCAGCAGCTTTGGCGGGTCGGTGACTGAAGCTTTCTTT.

CDR3 in DNA: TGCGCCAGCAGTGGGGGGGGGCCCCCCAATCCGTTCTTC. It encodes CASSGGGPPNPFF. The chain couples TRBV10-2 to TRBJ2-1, with TRBD2 as a possible D gene (7 bases). CDR1 and CDR2 from the germline V gene are WSHSY and SAAADI. The CDR3 loop spans 13 amino acids. Deletions cut 4 bases from V and 15 bases from J, with 19 bases between.

V gene TRBV10-3 combines with J gene TRBJ2-5; tentatively, D is TRBD1 (5 bases). The CDR3 covers 14 residues. Germline values: CDR1 ENHRY, CDR2 SYGVKD. V was clipped by 10 bases and J by 1 base, with 16 bases between them. In DNA, the CDR3 is TGTGCCACTATGACCACAGGCCGCCAAGAGACCCAGTACTTC. Translation gives CATMTTGRQETQYF.

CDR3 DNA sequence: TGTGCCAGTAGTATCCGACAGGGACTTCACTACGAGCAGTACTTC. Translating it yields CASSIRQGLHYEQYF. V gene TRBV19 combines with J gene TRBJ2-7, with D tentatively TRBD1 (7 bases). From germline, CDR1 is LNHDA and CDR2 SQIVND (reference sequence). This CDR3 has 15 amino acids. V was clipped by 3 bases and J by 3 bases, with 15 bases between them.

V is TRBV5-4 and J is TRBJ1-6; 9 bases fit TRBD1. This CDR3 spans 16 amino acids. The V and J ends lost 3 bases and 5 bases, in that order; junction bases with no gene match: 6. CDR1 and CDR2 (germline): SGHNT, YYREEE (reference sequence). Here the CDR3 reads CASSWGQGPNNSPLHF. The CDR3 DNA reads as TGTGCCAGCAGCTGGGGACAGGGACCAAATAATTCACCCCTCCACTTT.

A few counts support this clone. The chain joins TRBV7-9 to TRBJ1-1, with D maybe TRBD1 (5 bases). The CDR3 contains 16 residues. V was trimmed by 2 bases and J by 3 bases, leaving 16 bases between them. Germline lookup yields CDR1 SEHNR and CDR2 FQNEAQ (reference sequence). CDR3 DNA sequence: TGTGCCAGCAGCTTAATGGCCGGGGGTCGGGACACTGAAGCTTTCTTT. It translates to CASSLMAGGRDTEAFF.

The rearrangement links TRBV11-2 to TRBJ1-1; D is perhaps TRBD1 (5 bases). The CDR3 runs 13 residues. In germline, CDR1 is SGHAT, CDR2 FQNNGV. Trimming removed 4 bases from V and 5 bases from J, with 11 bases in between. The CDR3 DNA sequence: TGTGCCAGCAGCTGGCTTCAGGGTACTGAAGCTTTCTTT. Translating gives CASSWLQGTEAFF.

V usage is TRBV5-1 and J usage is TRBJ2-5; no clear D. CDR1 SGHRS and CDR2 YFSETQ come from the germline V gene. V was pared by 0 bases and J by 2 bases, with 5 bases between. The CDR3 spans 13 residues. CDR3 sequence: CASSLGRQETQYF. CDR3 nucleotides: TGCGCCAGCAGCTTGGGCAGACAAGAGACCCAGTACTTC.

As to this clone: A far larger clone is one nucleotide away, so this likely arose from a read error. The chain employs TRBV28 and TRBJ2-6, with 10 positions matching TRBD1. The CDR3 totals 16 residues. Germline V gene lookup returns CDR1 MDHEN and CDR2 SYDVKM. V shed 5 bases and J 2 bases; nucleotides not matched to a gene: 3. The CDR3, as DNA: TGTGCCAGCAGTCTGACAGGGGGCACTGGGGCCAACGTCCTGACTTTC. Protein sequence: CASSLTGGTGANVLTF.

The chain is built from TRBV5-4 and TRBJ2-7; 10 positions match TRBD2. Trimming at V came to 0 bases and at J to 2 bases, leaving 5 bases not matched to a gene. This CDR3 has 16 residues. Looked up from germline, CDR1 is SGHNT and CDR2 is YYREEE (reference sequence). The CDR3 loop reads CASSLASGSVTYEQYF. The DNA for the CDR3 is TGTGCCAGCAGCTTGGCTAGCGGGAGTGTAACCTACGAGCAGTACTTC.

This clone has just a few counts. This chain uses TRBV11-2 with TRBJ2-7; D not certain. V dropped 0 bases and J dropped 4 bases, with 7 bases sitting between them. Germline V lookup: CDR1 SGHAT, CDR2 FQNNGV. The CDR3 is 13 amino acids. DNA of the CDR3: TGTGCCAGCAGCTTAGAAATTCCATACGAGCAGTACTTC. Translated: CASSLEIPYEQYF.

As regards this clone: This CDR3 is also generated by other DNA sequences in the sample. This sequence joins TRBV5-1 and TRBJ2-7; 7 bases fit TRBD2. The V segment lost 0 bases and the J segment 0 bases; nucleotides outside the gene matches: 3. Looked up from germline, CDR1 is SGHRS and CDR2 is YFSETQ. The CDR3 covers 15 residues. CDR3 sequence reads: CASSLGGTTSYEQYF. The CDR3 nucleotides are TGCGCCAGCAGCTTGGGAGGGACTACCTCCTACGAGCAGTACTTC.

This clone occurred a few times. V gene TRBV9 combines with J gene TRBJ2-2; 11 bases line up with TRBD1. The CDR3 runs 17 residues. V trimming: 4 bases; J trimming: 3 bases; junction bases outside the gene matches: 8. CDR1 is SGDLS and CDR2 is YYNGEE in the germline V gene. The CDR3 loop reads CASSSRTGGFDTGELFF. The DNA for the CDR3 is TGTGCCAGCAGCTCCAGGACAGGGGGCTTCGACACCGGGGAGCTGTTTTTT.